This paragraph reports one T cell receptor (beta chain). This sample stems from a study of blood T cell repertoires in COVID-19. Turning to the study itself: PBMCs, B-cell-depleted T cells, or T cells provided the cDNA or gDNA that made up the material.

The CDR3 is 14 residues long. The V segment lost 6 bases and the J segment 7 bases; nucleotides outside the gene matches: 4. From germline, CDR1 is SEHNR and CDR2 FQNEAQ (reference sequence). Sequenced by immunoSEQ multiplex PCR; TCRdb stores in-frame clones only, minus some. This table holds about 310,000 clones, approximately 87% found once. This clonotype was obtained from a woman aged 45-65 years who had recovered from COVID-19. This chain joins TRBV7-9 and TRBJ1-6, with 9 bases matching TRBD1. What was sequenced was peripheral blood. CDR3 coding DNA: TGTGCCAGCAGTTTTGACAGGGGGAATTCACCCCTCCACTTT. Residues: CASSFDRGNSPLHF.